This T cell receptor beta chain emerged from a study of blood T cells in healthy people across ages. For the second PCR, which ran for about 7 to 12 cycles, a sample-barcoded 5' primer and a J-beta primer mix were used. TCRdb used MiXCR to reprocess the 5' RACE reads, holding one entry per CDR3 protein. Of 1.5 million to 1.8 million distinct CDR3 sequences in the sample, roughly two fifths were seen once. Sequencing was carried out using blood. The TCR was taken from a woman under 30 in good health.

This CDR3 reads CASKDRGAYGYTF. The CDR3 region has the DNA TGTGCCAGCAAGGACAGGGGGGCCTATGGCTACACCTTC. The chain joins TRBV12-3 or TRBV12-4 to TRBJ1-2; the match to TRBD1 covers 10 bases. The CDR3 is 13 amino acids. The ends lost 7 bases at V and 4 bases at J; junction bases unmatched: 3.